This T cell receptor (beta chain) is drawn from a study of T-cell memory formation after mild COVID-19. This CDR3 region has 14 residues. V was pared by 7 bases and J by 4 bases, with 9 bases of the junction left unmatched. With constant-segment primers, 5'RACE yielded cDNA libraries of TCR alpha and TCR beta that carried sample barcodes and UMIs. Via MiXCR, TCRdb re-called the 5' RACE reads, giving one row per CDR3 protein. The sample has tens of thousands of distinct CDR3 sequences, approximately 15% seen once. The sequencing sample was made of PBMCs or a T cell subset sorted from them (not recorded which). The rearrangement uses TRBV12-3 or TRBV12-4 and TRBJ1-1; 7 bases map to TRBD1. The clonotype comes from an adult woman who had mild COVID-19 (a few samples of this study predate the infection). Cell type and time point are not known. The CDR3 loop reads CASTWTGWGTEAFF. The CDR3 region has the DNA TGTGCCAGCACCTGGACAGGTTGGGGCACTGAAGCTTTCTTT.